This TCR beta chain was identified in a study of shared clonotypes between healthy human individuals. General study findings and limits: Researchers sampled blood only, noting tissue repertoires likely differ. Investigators expected sequencing depth to affect clonotype sharing among donors.

Comment on this clone: What it binds is not known.

A split of CD4+ cells into CD45RA+ naive and CD45RA-negative memory subsets was performed. Genomic DNA belonging to each subset was distributed in equal measure over several immunoSEQ plates. Produced via immunoSEQ multiplex PCR; TCRdb's table is partial and in-frame only. The data show approximately 1,000,000 clones, with 60% to 80% seen just once and about 0.94% held by the top ten. The V end was cut by 1 base, the J end by 1 base, with 10 bases between. CDR3 length equals 15 residues. The germline V gene has CDR1 SGHVS and CDR2 FNYEAQ. The rearrangement joins TRBV7-6 to TRBJ1-1; D gene unclear. Sequenced material: memory CD4+ T cells from PBMCs. The subset denotes: CD45RA-negative fraction. The sequence came from a man younger than 30 in good health. Some clones in this sample may be carry-over from other donors' samples. As DNA, the CDR3 is TGTGCCAGCAGCTTAGTTCGGGTGGGGAACACTGAAGCTTTCTTT. Translated: CASSLVRVGNTEAFF.